The 14 T cell receptor beta chains below were found in one sample sequenced in a study of blood T cells in healthy people across ages. A second PCR of about 7 to 12 cycles used a sample-barcoded 5' primer and a J-beta primer mix. TCRdb recomputed calls from the 5' RACE reads with MiXCR, one row per CDR3 protein. In the table there are about 1.4 million distinct CDR3 sequences, around 59% of which are singletons. Sequences were obtained from blood. These TCRs come from a man between 18 and 29 years old in good health.

The chain links TRBV10-3 to TRBJ2-7, with D unclear. The germline V gene has CDR1 ENHRY and CDR2 SYGVKD. The ends were cut back, 7 bases at V and 0 bases at J, with 7 bases in the middle. This CDR3 spans 12 amino acids. The CDR3 region is CAIMNSSYEQYF. The CDR3 bases are TGTGCCATCATGAACAGCTCCTACGAGCAGTACTTC.

The chain has TRBV4-1 and TRBJ1-1; no clear D. The germline gives CDR1 MGHRA, CDR2 YSYEKL. The CDR3 totals 14 residues. V was pared by 2 bases and J by 0 bases, with 7 bases between. CDR3 in DNA: TGCGCCAGCAGCCAAATAGGTCTGAACACTGAAGCTTTCTTT. Translation: CASSQIGLNTEAFF.

The genes are TRBV5-1 and TRBJ2-1, with D uncertain. The germline V gene has CDR1 SGHRS and CDR2 YFSETQ. V lost 6 bases, J lost 10 bases, and 20 bases lay in between. The CDR3 is 14 amino acids. The CDR3 DNA reads TGCGCCAGCACCATTGAAAACCCCTCCTACGAGCAGTTCTTC. Translating it yields CASTIENPSYEQFF.

The gene calls are TRBV10-1 and TRBJ1-1; no reliable D call. Trimming took 3 bases from V and 3 from J, leaving 8 bases between them. CDR1 and CDR2 (germline): WNHNN, SYGVQD (reference sequence). The CDR3 runs 13 residues. The CDR3 bases are TGCGCCAGCAGTGATCCGGGGTACACTGAAGCTTTCTTT. This translates into CASSDPGYTEAFF.

The genes are TRBV29-1 and TRBJ2-4; 9 nucleotides match TRBD1. The end of the DNA fits TRBJ2-7 better, so the J call may be wrong. In germline, CDR1 is SQVTM, CDR2 ANQGSEA. The CDR3 runs to 14 residues. The chain's CDR3 is CSVRRGTGRNEQYF. Written as DNA, the CDR3 is TGCAGCGTCCGGAGGGGGACAGGGAGGAACGAGCAGTACTTC.

The chain has TRBV6-6 and TRBJ2-7; no firm D call. The V gene's germline CDR1 is MNHNY and CDR2 SVGAGI (reference sequence). V was shortened by 7 bases and J by 5 bases, with 15 bases between the two germline ends. This CDR3 has 13 amino acids. CDR3 in DNA: TGTGCCAGCACCTCATCCTTATACCACGAGCAGTACTTC. Translated, it gives CASTSSLYHEQYF.

This clonotype was seen more than once but under ten times. This rearrangement joins TRBV20-1 to TRBJ2-3; 7 positions match TRBD2. Germline V CDR1 and CDR2: DFQATT, SNEGSKA (reference sequence). Trimming removed 4 bases from V and 3 bases from J; junction bases left unmatched: 10. This CDR3 contains 15 residues. DNA for the CDR3: TGCAGTGCTAACTCTTTCGGCGGGAGTACAGATACGCAGTATTTT. Residues: CSANSFGGSTDTQYF.

The genes are TRBV20-1 and TRBJ2-1; 9 nucleotides align to TRBD2. V shed 2 bases and J 10 bases; nucleotides not matched to a gene: 9. The CDR3 length is 14 residues. CDR1 is DFQATT and CDR2 is SNEGSKA in the germline V gene (reference sequence). CDR3 sequence reads: CSARWRGGSKEQFF. The CDR3 bases are TGCAGTGCTAGATGGCGGGGGGGGTCAAAGGAGCAGTTCTTC.

This chain links TRBV7-9 with TRBJ1-2, with unresolved D. This CDR3 comprises 15 residues. Germline CDR1 SEHNR, CDR2 FQNEAQ (reference sequence). V lost 1 base, J lost 7 bases, and 16 bases lay in between. The CDR3 DNA reads TGTGCCAGCAGCTTAGATGTGGGCACTACGTTTGGCTACACCTTC. Amino acid sequence: CASSLDVGTTFGYTF.

This rearrangement joins TRBV24-1 to TRBJ2-1; TRBD1 might be the D (6 bases). Trimming stripped 6 bases from V and 8 bases from J, with 16 bases between. CDR1 KGHDR and CDR2 SFDVKD come from the germline V gene. CDR3 length: 14 amino acids. CDR3 DNA: TGTGCCACCAGTTTCTCAGGGGAGTCCCATGAGCAGTTCTTC. It translates to CATSFSGESHEQFF.

This sequence joins TRBV12-3 or TRBV12-4 and TRBJ2-3; no clear D. CDR3 size: 17 residues. Trimming stripped 5 bases from V and 0 bases from J, with 18 bases between. CDR3 sequence (DNA): TGTGCCAGCAGTCACCCCCCGCTAGTGGCTAGCACAGATACGCAGTATTTT. The encoded protein is CASSHPPLVASTDTQYF.

The chain combines TRBV7-9 with TRBJ2-1, with D possibly TRBD1 on 6 matching bases. V was clipped by 5 bases and J by 7 bases, with 21 bases between them. Per germline, CDR1 SEHNR and CDR2 FQNEAQ (reference sequence). This CDR3 spans 16 amino acids. CDR3 nucleotide sequence: TGTGCCAGCAGCCCTGCCAAAGGGGGACGGTGGAATGAGCAGTTCTTC. It codes for CASSPAKGGRWNEQFF. Full variable domain (remainder filled in from reference TRBV7-9 and TRBJ2-1): DTGVSQNPRHKITKRGQNVTFRCDPISEHNRLYWYRQTLGQGPEFLTYFQNEAQLEKSRLLSDRFSAERPKGSFSTLEIQRTEQGDSAMYLCASSPAKGGRWNEQFFGPGTRLTVL.

The CDR3, as DNA: TGTGCCAGTAGTATCGGGGACAGTTCCACTGAAGCTTTCTTT. As protein: CASSIGDSSTEAFF. The chain links TRBV19 to TRBJ1-1; 7 nucleotides align to TRBD1. Trimming cost V 3 bases and J 4 bases; bases outside gene matches: 5. The CDR3 extends over 14 amino acids. Germline CDR1 LNHDA, CDR2 SQIVND (reference sequence).

This clonotype was seen only a few times. This sequence joins TRBV5-1 and TRBJ2-1; 9 bases align to TRBD2. The J segment lost 0 bases and the V segment lost 5 bases, leaving 3 bases of the junction unmatched. The length of the CDR3 is 15 residues. CDR1 is SGHRS and CDR2 is YFSETQ in the germline V gene. The CDR3 DNA sequence: TGCGCCAGCAGGGGTAGCGGGAGCTCCTACAATGAGCAGTTCTTC. It specifies CASRGSGSSYNEQFF. Full variable domain (missing parts from reference TRBV5-1 and TRBJ2-1): KAGVTQTPRYLIKTRGQQVTLSCSPISGHRSVSWYQQTPGQGLQFLFEYFSETQRNKGNFPGRFSGRQFSNSRSEMNVSTLELGDSALYLCASRGSGSSYNEQFFGPGTRLTVL.